The subject of this entry is one TCR beta chain. Clones were read by immunoSEQ multiplex PCR, and TCRdb kept only the in-frame ones, dropping some. The table lists about 36,000 clones, approximately 92% of them singletons. The record originates from a study of T cell changes during pregnancy in multiple sclerosis. The input for sequencing was CD4+ T cells from peripheral blood mononuclear cells, taken in the third trimester of pregnancy. The clonotype comes from a female donor in good health, enrolled as a control in a pregnancy study.

This CDR3 reads CASMGRAGSYGYTF. The DNA of the CDR3 is TGTGCCAGTATGGGGCGGGCGGGGTCGTATGGCTACACCTTC. The V call is TRBV19, the J call TRBJ1-2; D is perhaps TRBD1 (5 bases). Per germline, CDR1 LNHDA and CDR2 SQIVND (reference sequence). The V end was cut by 7 bases, the J end by 5 bases, with 17 bases between. CDR3 size: 14 residues.